The present entry profiles one TCR beta chain with its context. This entry is derived from a study of blood T cell repertoires in COVID-19. Germline CDR1 and CDR2: SGHTS and YDEGEE. The CDR3 totals 15 residues. The germline V and J ends were trimmed by 1 base and 4 bases, with 11 bases remaining between them. Using immunoSEQ multiplex PCR, the repertoire was profiled, and TCRdb retains in-frame clones only, with some absent. The sample yields approximately 150,000 clones, about 85% seen once. Source material: peripheral blood. This rearrangement joins TRBV5-8 to TRBJ2-2, with D possibly TRBD1 on 6 matching bases. The receptor was derived from a human donor in a cohort sampled during active COVID-19. CDR3 region: CASSLQGFGTGELFF. CDR3 nucleotides: TGTGCCAGCAGCTTGCAGGGGTTCGGCACCGGGGAGCTGTTTTTT.